The TCR beta chain described here comes from a study of blood T cell repertoires in COVID-19. Study-level information: Some COVID-19 samples were acute and others convalescent; all came from the United States, Italy and Spain. T cells, B-cell-depleted T cells, or PBMCs provided the cDNA or gDNA that served as material.

Authors' analysis steps: How many nucleated cells were present was estimated from reference gene primer amplification. Some clones are missing from TCRdb's copy, which holds only in-frame ones; the method was immunoSEQ multiplex PCR. V and J calls and clone size are copied from that table; D and trimming were computed from the DNA. Found here are nearly 15,000 clones, around 75% of them singletons; the top ten hold roughly an eighth. Germline V gene data show CDR1 as LNHDA and CDR2 as SQIVND (reference sequence). Trimming pared 3 bases from V and 2 bases from J, leaving 14 bases between. This CDR3 comprises 15 residues.

Material: peripheral blood. The source of this sequence is a man in his fifties or sixties with acute or convalescent COVID-19. The rearrangement uses TRBV19 and TRBJ2-7, with D maybe TRBD1 (5 bases). The CDR3 coding sequence is TGTGCCAGTAGTATCTCTCTCGGACAAGCCTACGAGCAGTACTTC. Its protein product is CASSISLGQAYEQYF.